The T cell receptor beta chain under discussion was sequenced for a study of radiation and T cells in renal cell carcinoma. Trimming at V came to 4 bases and at J to 3 bases, leaving 5 bases not matched to a gene. The CDR3 loop spans 14 amino acids. Germline V gene lookup returns CDR1 SGHRS and CDR2 YFSETQ. Broader study findings: Top tumor clonotypes rose in blood 2 weeks post-radiation, then contracted.

Documented treatment: 15 Gy SBRT to primary tumor, nephrectomy 4 weeks later. Profiled with immunoSEQ multiplex PCR; TCRdb holds only in-frame clones, not every one. The data show 4,000 or so clones, 62% seen once. About this clone itself: Its matching antigen is unknown.

The sequencing used tumor tissue, collected from a patient whose treatment included radiotherapy and nephrectomy. This receptor was obtained from a woman aged 55 to 70 with renal cell carcinoma. The chain couples TRBV5-1 to TRBJ2-7; 9 nucleotides align to TRBD1. In DNA form, the CDR3 reads TGCGCCAGCAGCCACGGGACAGGGAGCTACGAGCAGTACTTC. Its protein is CASSHGTGSYEQYF.